A selection of T cell receptor beta chains follows, all from one sample in a study of blood T cell repertoires in COVID-19. Generated by immunoSEQ multiplex PCR, the TCRdb table keeps only in-frame clones and is missing some. This sample yields approximately 240,000 clones, of which 75% to 85% are seen a single time; around 1.3% belongs to the top ten. The sequenced sample consisted of peripheral blood. These receptors originate from a woman aged 25 to 39 with COVID-19, enrolled during active disease. The CDR3 runs from the conserved cysteine through the conserved F or W. A D gene is named only where the DNA matches it firmly. Expanded clones are given a class, and other clones once, few, many or no size at all.

TRBV29-1	TRBJ1-2	once	NA	TGCAGCGTTGCAGCACAGGGAGGGGATGGCTACACCTTC	CSVAAQGGDGYTF
TRBV6-2/TRBV6-3	TRBJ2-2	NA	NA	TGTGCCAGCAGCCGACCTATGGGACTGCCGATCGGGGAGCTGTTTTTT	CASSRPMGLPIGELFF
TRBV19	TRBJ1-1	once	TRBD1	TGTGCCAGCCGGACAGGGGGATACACTGAAGCTTTCTTT	CASRTGGYTEAFF
TRBV9	TRBJ1-4	NA	NA	TGTGCCAGCAGCGCCGCGCTCCCCAACAGGCTTCATACTGAAAAACTGTTTTTT	CASSAALPNRLHTEKLFF
TRBV11-2	TRBJ1-1	NA	TRBD1	TGTGCCAGCAGCTTAGATCCCCCAGGGGGCCTCCTCACTGAAGCTTTCTTT	CASSLDPPGGLLTEAFF
TRBV6-2/TRBV6-3	TRBJ2-7	NA	TRBD2	TGTGCCAGCAGTCGGACTGCGGGGGGGTCCGAGCAGTACTTC	CASSRTAGGSEQYF
TRBV4-1	TRBJ2-7	NA	TRBD1	TGCGCCAGCAGCCCGGCCGGGACAGACATCTACGAGCAGTACTTC	CASSPAGTDIYEQYF
TRBV5-1	TRBJ2-7	NA	TRBD2	TGCGCCAGCAGCTTGGTCGGGACTAGCCGCTCCTACGAGCAGTACTTC	CASSLVGTSRSYEQYF
TRBV11-3	TRBJ1-1	NA	NA	TGTGCCAGCAGCTCTTCGGGAGGGGACACTGAAGCTTTCTTT	CASSSSGGDTEAFF
TRBV6-2/TRBV6-3	TRBJ2-7	NA	TRBD1	TGTGCCAGCAGTAGGCTACAGGGGTACGAGCAGTACTTC	CASSRLQGYEQYF
TRBV12-5	TRBJ2-5	NA	NA	TGTGCTAGTGGCTCGACTGGGCAAGAGACCCAGTACTTC	CASGSTGQETQYF
TRBV7-3	TRBJ2-3	once	NA	TGTGCCAGCAGCTCGGTCGGGTCAAAGCACCGCACAGATACGCAGTATTTT	CASSSVGSKHRTDTQYF
TRBV7-9	TRBJ2-7	NA	TRBD2	TGTGCCAGCAGCTTCAGCGGGGGGGACTACGAGCAGTACTTC	CASSFSGGDYEQYF
TRBV7-2	TRBJ2-3	NA	NA	TGTGCCAGCAGAAGAATGGGGGGGCCGATAGATACGCAGTATTTT	CASRRMGGPIDTQYF
TRBV3-1/TRBV3-2	TRBJ2-7	NA	NA	TGTGCCAGCAGCAAAGGCCGACAGGATCCCTCCTACGAGCAGTACTTC	CASSKGRQDPSYEQYF
TRBV7-9	TRBJ1-2	NA	TRBD1	TGTGCCAGCAGCTTCCTAACAGGGGACCGTACGTATTACTATGGCTACACCTTC	CASSFLTGDRTYYYGYTF
TRBV6-2/TRBV6-3	TRBJ2-1	NA	NA	TGTGCCAGCAGCCCACCGGGGCGGGGTCTGTTCTTC	CASSPPGRGLFF
TRBV13	TRBJ2-3	once	NA	TGTGCCAGCAAACCGGGACAACGCACAGATACGCAGTATTTT	CASKPGQRTDTQYF
TRBV12-3/TRBV12-4	TRBJ1-1	NA	NA	TGTGCCAGCAGTTTTACAGGGAACACTGAAGCTTTCTTT	CASSFTGNTEAFF
TRBV7-2	TRBJ1-1	few	TRBD1	TGTGCCAGCAGCTTGGGTACAGGGGGGATGAGCACTGAAGCTTTCTTT	CASSLGTGGMSTEAFF
TRBV7-6	TRBJ2-1	NA	TRBD2	TGTGCCAGCAGTCAACTAGCGGGGGGCGGGGATGAGCAGTTCTTC	CASSQLAGGGDEQFF
TRBV10-3	TRBJ1-5	NA	TRBD1	TGTGCCATCAGTGAGCGAGTGGGCTCACAGGGGAATCAGCCCCAGCATTTT	CAISERVGSQGNQPQHF
TRBV4-1	TRBJ2-7	NA	NA	TGCGCCAGCAGCCAAGATCCTGCGGTCAAGGCCTACGAGCAGTACTTC	CASSQDPAVKAYEQYF
TRBV19	TRBJ1-5	NA	NA	TGTGCCAGTAAGGAACAGGCCAATCAGCCCCAGCATTTT	CASKEQANQPQHF
TRBV7-2	TRBJ2-3	NA	TRBD2	TGTGCCAGCAGCTTAAATCGGGGGGGCACAGATACGCAGTATTTT	CASSLNRGGTDTQYF
TRBV11-2	TRBJ1-1	NA	NA	TGTGCCAGCAGCCGATCAGCGGGGACTGAAGCTTTCTTT	CASSRSAGTEAFF
TRBV24-1	TRBJ1-1	NA	NA	TGTGCCACCAGTGACCGGACCGGGGGCACTGAAGCTTTCTTT	CATSDRTGGTEAFF
TRBV6-5	TRBJ2-2	NA	NA	TGTGCCAGCAGAGGACTCGTCGCCGGGGAGCTGTTTTTT	CASRGLVAGELFF
TRBV9	TRBJ2-1	NA	NA	TGTGCCAGCAGCGTAGGGGCATACAATGAGCAGTTCTTC	CASSVGAYNEQFF
TRBV5-8	TRBJ1-1	NA	NA	TGTGCCAGCAGCTTGGGCCAAGGGGGGGCCATGAACACTGAAGCTTTCTTT	CASSLGQGGAMNTEAFF
TRBV7-2	TRBJ1-5	NA	TRBD1	TGTGCCAGCAGCTTAGGGGACAGGGGGCCTCAGCATTTT	CASSLGDRGPQHF
TRBV19	TRBJ2-7	few	NA	TGTGCCAGTAGTATTTCCGGGGATAGCTCCTACGAGCAGTACTTC	CASSISGDSSYEQYF
TRBV27	TRBJ2-7	NA	NA	TGTGCCAGCAGGCGTTCAGGGTCCTACGAGCAGTACTTC	CASRRSGSYEQYF
TRBV7-9	TRBJ1-1	NA	NA	TGTGCCAGCAGCTTCCCGCTGACACGGGGGAGGAACACTGAAGCTTTCTTT	CASSFPLTRGRNTEAFF
TRBV5-5	TRBJ2-7	NA	TRBD1	TGTGCCAGCAGCTGGGACAGTCCTTCCTACGAGCAGTACTTC	CASSWDSPSYEQYF
TRBV5-4	TRBJ1-2	NA	TRBD1	TGTGCCAGCAGCATAGGACAGGGCGGCGCTGGCTACACCTTC	CASSIGQGGAGYTF
TRBV5-1	TRBJ2-2	NA	TRBD1	TGCGCCAGCAGCCCAAGGGGACAGGGATGGTCCGGGGAGCTGTTTTTT	CASSPRGQGWSGELFF
TRBV5-1	TRBJ2-7	NA	TRBD1	TGCGCCAGCAGCCCCCCGACAGGGACCTGGGGCGAGCAGTACTTC	CASSPPTGTWGEQYF
TRBV29-1	TRBJ1-2	NA	TRBD1	TGCAGCGTTGACTGGGACAGGGCTGGCTATGGCTACACCTTC	CSVDWDRAGYGYTF
TRBV5-4	TRBJ2-7	NA	NA	TGTGCCAGCAGTTTGGGAGGGGGCCGCTCCTACGAGCAGTACTTC	CASSLGGGRSYEQYF